Shown below are 7 T cell receptor beta chains from a single sample sequenced in a study of low-dose radiotherapy and immunotherapy resistance in tumors. First-strand cDNA relied on TRAV- and TRBV-specific primers spanning alpha and beta chains. With a V-primer adapter and a constant-region primer, TCRs were amplified for roughly 21 PCR cycles. Using its own MiXCR run on the reads, TCRdb lists one record per CDR3 protein. Here the sample spans 11,000 to 15,000 distinct CDR3 sequences, roughly 52% being singletons. The receptors shown here come from a human donor with advanced metastatic prostate, ovarian, gallbladder or colorectal cancer (not recorded which). This table probably holds off-target reads from a library built for another chain.

The chain joins TRBV9 to TRBJ1-2, with a tentative D call TRBD1 (6 bases). Per the germline V gene, CDR1 is SGDLS and CDR2 is YYNGEE. The CDR3 sequence is 14 residues long. Trimming removed 3 bases from V and 2 bases from J, with 11 bases in between. CDR3 sequence (DNA): TGTGCCAGCAGCGACAGGGCCCCGAACTATGGCTACACCTTC. It codes for CASSDRAPNYGYTF.

The chain employs TRBV25-1 and TRBJ2-3; D gene unclear. In germline, CDR1 is MGHDK, CDR2 SYGVNS. The germline V and J ends were trimmed by 1 base and 13 bases, with 12 bases remaining between them. The CDR3 has 12 amino acids. DNA for the CDR3: TGTGCCAGCAGTGAATTCGACACACTGAAGTATTTT. Protein sequence: CASSEFDTLKYF.

This clonotype was picked up a small number of times. This rearrangement joins TRBV5-1 to TRBJ1-4, with unresolved D. CDR1 is SGHRS, CDR2 YFSETQ, per germline. With 0 bases removed from V and 0 bases from J, the gap between germline ends came to 12 bases. The CDR3 is 17 amino acids. The CDR3 sequence: CASSLAPGLTTNEKLFF. The CDR3 DNA reads TGCGCCAGCAGCTTGGCCCCCGGGCTGACAACTAATGAAAAACTGTTTTTT.

As DNA, the CDR3 is TGTGCCAGTAGGACAGGACAATTCAATGGCTACACCTTC. Amino acids: CASRTGQFNGYTF. The rearrangement uses TRBV19 and TRBJ1-2; tentative D call: TRBD1 (6 bases). CDR1 is LNHDA and CDR2 is SQIVND in the germline V gene (reference sequence). V lost 6 bases and J lost 6, with 14 bases in between. The CDR3 covers 13 residues.

CDR3 loop: CASSLRRDSPNGYTF. CDR3 DNA: TGTGCCAGCAGTTTAAGACGCGACAGCCCGAACGGCTACACCTTC. The rearrangement links TRBV27 to TRBJ1-2; D is perhaps TRBD1 (5 bases). CDR1 is MNHEY, CDR2 SMNVEV, per germline (reference sequence). This CDR3 region has 15 residues. The ends were cut back, 2 bases at V and 8 bases at J, with 18 bases in the middle.

V and J are TRBV19 and TRBJ2-3; 9 nucleotides align to TRBD2. With V trimmed by 4 bases and J by 3 bases, 11 bases remained unmatched. The V gene's germline CDR1 is LNHDA and CDR2 SQIVND (reference sequence). CDR3 length equals 17 residues. The CDR3 is CASSRIFSGGLTDTQYF. DNA of the CDR3: TGTGCCAGTAGTAGGATCTTTAGCGGGGGACTTACAGATACGCAGTATTTT.

This chain connects TRBV6-4 to TRBJ1-6; possibly TRBD1 for D (5 bases). The CDR3 is made up of 14 amino acids. The germline gives CDR1 MRHNA, CDR2 SNTAGT. V was shortened by 3 bases and J by 8 bases, with 11 bases between the two germline ends. The CDR3 nucleotides are TGTGCCAGCAGTGAACAGGTTCGGGATTCACCCCTCCACTTT. As protein: CASSEQVRDSPLHF.